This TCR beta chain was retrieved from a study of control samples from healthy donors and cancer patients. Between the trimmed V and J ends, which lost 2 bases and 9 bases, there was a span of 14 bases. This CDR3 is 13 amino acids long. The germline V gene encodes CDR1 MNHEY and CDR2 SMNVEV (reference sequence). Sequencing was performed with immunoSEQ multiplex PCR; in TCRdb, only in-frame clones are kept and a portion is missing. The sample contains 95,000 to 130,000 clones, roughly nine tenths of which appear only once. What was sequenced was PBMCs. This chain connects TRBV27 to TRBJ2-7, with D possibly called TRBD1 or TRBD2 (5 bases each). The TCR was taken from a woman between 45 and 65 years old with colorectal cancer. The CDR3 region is CASSLGGPVRQYF. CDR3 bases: TGTGCCAGCAGTTTAGGGGGACCCGTTAGGCAGTACTTC.